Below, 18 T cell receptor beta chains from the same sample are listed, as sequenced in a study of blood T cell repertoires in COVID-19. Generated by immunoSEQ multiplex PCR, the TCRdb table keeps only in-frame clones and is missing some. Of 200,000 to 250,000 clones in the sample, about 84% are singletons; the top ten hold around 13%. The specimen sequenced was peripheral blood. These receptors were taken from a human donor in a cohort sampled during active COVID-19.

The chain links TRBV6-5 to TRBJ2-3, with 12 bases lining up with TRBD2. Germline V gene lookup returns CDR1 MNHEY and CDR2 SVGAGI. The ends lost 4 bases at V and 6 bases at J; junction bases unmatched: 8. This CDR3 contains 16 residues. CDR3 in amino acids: CASSSASGGEVDTQYF. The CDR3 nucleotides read TGTGCCAGCAGTTCTGCTAGCGGGGGGGAGGTGGATACGCAGTATTTT.

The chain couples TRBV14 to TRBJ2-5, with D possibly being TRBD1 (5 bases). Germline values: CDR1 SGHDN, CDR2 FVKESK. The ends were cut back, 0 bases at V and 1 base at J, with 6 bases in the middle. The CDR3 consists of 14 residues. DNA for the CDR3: TGTGCCAGCAGCCAAGATCAGGGCCAAGAGACCCAGTACTTC. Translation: CASSQDQGQETQYF.

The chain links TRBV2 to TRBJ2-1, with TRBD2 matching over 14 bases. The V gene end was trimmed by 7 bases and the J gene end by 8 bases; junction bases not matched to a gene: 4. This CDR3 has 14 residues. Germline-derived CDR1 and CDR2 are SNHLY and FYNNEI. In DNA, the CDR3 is TGTGCCAGCAATGGGGGACTAGCGGGAGATGAGCAGTTCTTC. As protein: CASNGGLAGDEQFF.

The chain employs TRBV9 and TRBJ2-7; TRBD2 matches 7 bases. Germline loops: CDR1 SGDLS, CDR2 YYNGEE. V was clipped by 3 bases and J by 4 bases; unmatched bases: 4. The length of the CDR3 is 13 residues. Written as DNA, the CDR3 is TGTGCCAGCAGCGCCCGGGGGGAGTACGAGCAGTACTTC. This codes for CASSARGEYEQYF.

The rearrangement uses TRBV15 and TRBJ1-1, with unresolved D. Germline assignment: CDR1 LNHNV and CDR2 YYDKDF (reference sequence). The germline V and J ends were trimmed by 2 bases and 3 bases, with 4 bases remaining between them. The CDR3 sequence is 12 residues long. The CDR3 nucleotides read TGTGCCACCAGCAGACCTTACACTGAAGCTTTCTTT. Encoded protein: CATSRPYTEAFF.

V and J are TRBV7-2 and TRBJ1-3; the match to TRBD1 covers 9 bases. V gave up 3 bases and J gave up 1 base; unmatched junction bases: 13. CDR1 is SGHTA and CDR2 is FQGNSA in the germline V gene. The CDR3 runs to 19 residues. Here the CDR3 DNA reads TGTGCCAGCAGCTTGGATGGACAGGGGATGATCGGGTCTGGAAACACCATATATTTT. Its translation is CASSLDGQGMIGSGNTIYF.

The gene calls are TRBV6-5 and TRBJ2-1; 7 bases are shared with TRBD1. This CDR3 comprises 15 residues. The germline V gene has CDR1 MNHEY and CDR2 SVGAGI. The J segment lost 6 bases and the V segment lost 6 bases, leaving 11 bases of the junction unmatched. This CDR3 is CASRVTGMEGNEQFF. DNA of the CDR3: TGTGCCAGCAGGGTGACAGGGATGGAAGGCAATGAGCAGTTCTTC.

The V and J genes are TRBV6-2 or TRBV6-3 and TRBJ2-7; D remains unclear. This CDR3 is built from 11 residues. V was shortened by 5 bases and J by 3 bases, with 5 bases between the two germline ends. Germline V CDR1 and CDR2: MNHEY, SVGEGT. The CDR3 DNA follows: TGTGCCAGCAGTAACAACTACGAGCAGTACTTC. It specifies CASSNNYEQYF.

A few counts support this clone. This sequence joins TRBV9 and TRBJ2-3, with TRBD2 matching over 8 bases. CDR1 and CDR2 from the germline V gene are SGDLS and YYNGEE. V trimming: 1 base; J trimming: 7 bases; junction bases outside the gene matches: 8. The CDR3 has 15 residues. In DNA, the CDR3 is TGTGCCAGCAGCGTACTGGCGGGAGGAAGAAATACGCAGTATTTT. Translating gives CASSVLAGGRNTQYF.

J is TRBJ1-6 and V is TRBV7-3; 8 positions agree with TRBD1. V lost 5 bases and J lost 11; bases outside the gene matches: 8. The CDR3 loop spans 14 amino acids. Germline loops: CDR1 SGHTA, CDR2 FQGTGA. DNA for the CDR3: TGTGCCAGCAGCATGGGAGACAGGGGTACACCCCTCCACTTT. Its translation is CASSMGDRGTPLHF. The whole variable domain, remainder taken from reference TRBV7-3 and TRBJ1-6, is GAGVSQTPSNKVTEKGKYVELRCDPISGHTALYWYRQSLGQGPEFLIYFQGTGAADDSGLPNDRFFAVRPEGSVSTLKIQRTERGDSAVYLCASSMGDRGTPLHFGNGTRLTVT.

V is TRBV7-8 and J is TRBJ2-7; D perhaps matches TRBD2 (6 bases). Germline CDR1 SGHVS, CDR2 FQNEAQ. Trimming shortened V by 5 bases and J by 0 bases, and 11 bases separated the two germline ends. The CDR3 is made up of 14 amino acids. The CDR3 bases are TGTGCCAGCAGCCGCGGGGAGTACTCCTACGAGCAGTACTTC. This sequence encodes CASSRGEYSYEQYF.

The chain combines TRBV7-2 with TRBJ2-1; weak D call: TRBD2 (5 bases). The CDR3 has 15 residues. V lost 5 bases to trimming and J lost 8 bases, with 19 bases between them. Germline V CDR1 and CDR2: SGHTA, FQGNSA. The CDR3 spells CASSAAHASSHEQFF. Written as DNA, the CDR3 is TGTGCCAGCAGCGCCGCCCACGCTAGCTCCCATGAGCAGTTCTTC.

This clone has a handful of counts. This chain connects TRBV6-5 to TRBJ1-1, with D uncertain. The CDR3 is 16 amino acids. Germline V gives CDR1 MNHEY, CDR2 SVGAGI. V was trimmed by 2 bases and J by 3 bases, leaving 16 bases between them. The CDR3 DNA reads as TGTGCCAGCAGTTACCAGCCGCCCCCCGGGTACACTGAAGCTTTCTTT. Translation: CASSYQPPPGYTEAFF.

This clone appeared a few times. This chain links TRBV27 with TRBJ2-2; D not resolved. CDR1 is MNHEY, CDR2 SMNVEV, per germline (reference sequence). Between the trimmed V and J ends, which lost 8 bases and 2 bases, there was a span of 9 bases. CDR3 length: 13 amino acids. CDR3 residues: CASSYLNTGELFF. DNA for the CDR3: TGTGCCAGCTCCTACCTAAACACCGGGGAGCTGTTTTTT.

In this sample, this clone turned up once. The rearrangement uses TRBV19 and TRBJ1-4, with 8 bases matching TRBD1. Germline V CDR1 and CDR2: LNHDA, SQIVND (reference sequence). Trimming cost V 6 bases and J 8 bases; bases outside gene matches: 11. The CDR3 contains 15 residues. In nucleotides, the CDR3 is TGTGCCAGTAGGCTCCGACAGGGGAGGGGCGAAAAACTGTTTTTT. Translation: CASRLRQGRGEKLFF.

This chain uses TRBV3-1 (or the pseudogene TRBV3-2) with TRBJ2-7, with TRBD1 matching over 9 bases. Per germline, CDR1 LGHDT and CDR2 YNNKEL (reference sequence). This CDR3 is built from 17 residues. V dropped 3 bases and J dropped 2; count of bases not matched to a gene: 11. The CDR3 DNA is TGTGCCAGCAGCCAGGGACAGGGAGTTCGGTCCGCCTACGAGCAGTACTTC. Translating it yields CASSQGQGVRSAYEQYF.

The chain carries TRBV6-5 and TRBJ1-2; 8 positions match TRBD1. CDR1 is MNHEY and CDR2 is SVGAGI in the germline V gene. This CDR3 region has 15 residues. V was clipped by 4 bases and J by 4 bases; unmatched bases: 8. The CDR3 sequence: CASSSSLGTGYGYTF. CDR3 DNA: TGTGCCAGCAGTTCCTCCCTGGGGACAGGCTATGGCTACACCTTC.

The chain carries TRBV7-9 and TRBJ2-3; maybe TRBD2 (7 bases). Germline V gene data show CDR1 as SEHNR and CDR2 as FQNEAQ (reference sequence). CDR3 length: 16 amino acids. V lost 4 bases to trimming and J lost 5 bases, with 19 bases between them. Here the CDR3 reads CASSSWGGSAGDTQYF. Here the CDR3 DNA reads TGTGCCAGCAGCTCCTGGGGGGGCTCCGCTGGAGATACGCAGTATTTT.